The next 26 T cell receptor beta chains were all read from a single sample in a study of patients and donors after allogeneic stem cell transplantation. TCRdb re-called the RT-PCR reads through MiXCR, storing one row per CDR3 protein. Here the sample spans 1,000 to 1,500 distinct CDR3 sequences, roughly 6% being singletons. The sequenced sample consisted of blood, either unsorted or a sorted T cell fraction (not recorded which). These receptors all come from a human donor who was either an allogeneic HSCT recipient or a stem cell or donor lymphocyte infusion donor (not recorded which). It is not recorded whose cells these are; they may come from a transplant donor.

This clonotype is labeled medium-sized. Written as DNA, the CDR3 is TGTGCCTGGAGTGTAAGTGTCTACGAGCAGTACTTC. Translated: CAWSVSVYEQYF. V gene TRBV30 combines with J gene TRBJ2-7; no clear D. Germline V CDR1 and CDR2: GTSNPN, SVGIG (reference sequence). The V gene lost 0 bases and the J gene lost 3 bases, with 6 bases spanning the gap. This CDR3 has 12 residues.

Sample share makes this clonotype large. The chain carries TRBV19 and TRBJ2-5; D possibly corresponds to TRBD1 (6 bases). Trimming took 4 bases from V and 4 from J, leaving 19 bases between them. The germline CDR1 and CDR2 sequences are LNHDA and SQIVND (reference sequence). The CDR3 totals 16 residues. The CDR3 coding sequence is TGTGCCAGTAGTAGTTCAATGGACAGAACGTTAGAGACCCAGTACTTC. This sequence encodes CASSSSMDRTLETQYF.

The chain carries TRBV5-1 and TRBJ2-2; D unclear. Trimming removed 4 bases from V and 5 bases from J, with 9 bases in between. Looked up from germline, CDR1 is SGHRS and CDR2 is YFSETQ. This CDR3 has 13 residues. The CDR3 DNA is TGCGCCAGCAGCCTTCAGAGGACCGGGGAGCTGTTTTTT. It specifies CASSLQRTGELFF.

This clonotype was counted between two and nine times. The rearrangement joins TRBV20-1 to TRBJ2-7; possibly TRBD1 or TRBD2 for D (5 bases each). The CDR3 extends over 14 amino acids. The V gene lost 6 bases and the J gene lost 4 bases, with 19 bases spanning the gap. CDR1 is DFQATT, CDR2 SNEGSKA, per germline (reference sequence). CDR3 sequence reads: CSASIPGRRYEQYF. The CDR3 bases are TGCAGTGCCTCGATCCCGGGACGGCGATACGAGCAGTACTTC.

This clonotype qualifies as hyperexpanded. The chain couples TRBV7-2 to TRBJ2-1, with D hard to call. The CDR3 contains 11 residues. Germline loops: CDR1 SGHTA, CDR2 FQGNSA. V lost 4 bases, J lost 6 bases, and 4 bases lay in between. This CDR3 is CASSSLNEQFF. In nucleotides, the CDR3 is TGTGCCAGCAGCTCTCTCAATGAGCAGTTCTTC. Looking up the rest from reference TRBV7-2 and TRBJ2-1 gives the full variable domain: GAGVSQSPSNKVTEKGKDVELRCDPISGHTALYWYRQSLGQGLEFLIYFQGNSAPDKSGLPSDRFSAERTGGSVSTLTIQRTQQEDSAVYLCASSSLNEQFFGPGTRLTVL.

By share, this clonotype ranks as medium-sized. The J gene is TRBJ2-1, the V gene TRBV12-3 or TRBV12-4, with TRBD1 identical over 11 bases. This CDR3 region has 15 residues. V was pared by 3 bases and J by 4 bases, with 2 bases of the junction left unmatched. The chain's CDR3 is CASSLGQGGYNEQFF. CDR3 DNA sequence: TGTGCCAGCAGTTTGGGACAGGGGGGATACAATGAGCAGTTCTTC.

By share, this clonotype counts as medium-sized (0.01 to 0.1%). J is TRBJ2-4 and V is TRBV5-1; no clear D. V was cut by 0 bases and J by 0 bases, with 1 base left in between. CDR1 SGHRS and CDR2 YFSETQ come from the germline V gene. The CDR3 is 13 amino acids. CDR3: CASSLGAKNIQYF. The DNA for the CDR3 is TGCGCCAGCAGCTTGGGAGCCAAAAACATTCAGTACTTC.

This clonotype qualifies as medium-sized. V gene TRBV7-3 combines with J gene TRBJ1-2; TRBD1 aligns across 9 bases. The V segment lost 8 bases and the J segment 4 bases; nucleotides outside the gene matches: 2. The CDR3 extends over 12 amino acids. From germline, CDR1 is SGHTA and CDR2 FQGTGA. This chain's CDR3 is CASGDRAYGYTF. CDR3 coding DNA: TGTGCCAGCGGGGACAGGGCCTATGGCTACACCTTC.

This clonotype was picked up a small number of times. The V call is TRBV6-5, the J call TRBJ2-7, with 8 bases fitting TRBD1. The junction had 6 bases not matched to a gene; V was cut back by 2 bases and J by 6 bases. CDR1 is MNHEY and CDR2 is SVGAGI in the germline V gene. The CDR3 has 14 amino acids. CDR3 nucleotides: TGTGCCAGCAGTTACAACCCGACAGGGGTCGAGCAGTACTTC. As protein: CASSYNPTGVEQYF.

This clonotype is large by share. The J gene is TRBJ2-4, the V gene TRBV11-3; D might be TRBD1 (6 bases). Between the trimmed V and J ends, which lost 1 base and 9 bases, there was a span of 10 bases. CDR1 and CDR2 from the germline V gene are SGHNT and YENEEA. The CDR3 is made up of 13 amino acids. CDR3 region: CASSLGTGSIQYF. As DNA, the CDR3 is TGTGCCAGCAGCTTAGGCACAGGGAGCATTCAGTACTTC.

V gene TRBV5-6 combines with J gene TRBJ2-7; perhaps TRBD1 as D (6 bases). Looked up from germline, CDR1 is SGHDT and CDR2 is YYEEEE. V was shortened by 4 bases and J by 2 bases, with 10 bases between the two germline ends. The CDR3 has 13 amino acids. The CDR3 protein is CASSRTATYEQYF. The CDR3 nucleotides are TGTGCCAGCAGCCGGACAGCTACCTACGAGCAGTACTTC.

This clonotype is termed medium-sized. V usage is TRBV5-1 and J usage is TRBJ2-7, with a possible D match to TRBD1 (5 bases). The CDR3 loop spans 12 amino acids. Looked up from germline, CDR1 is SGHRS and CDR2 is YFSETQ. V was trimmed by 4 bases and J by 0 bases, leaving 5 bases between them. The CDR3 coding sequence is TGCGCCAGCAGCGACAGCTCCTACGAGCAGTACTTC. Translation: CASSDSSYEQYF. Based on the CDR3 plus reference TRBV5-1 and TRBJ2-7, the full variable domain is KAGVTQTPRYLIKTRGQQVTLSCSPISGHRSVSWYQQTPGQGLQFLFEYFSETQRNKGNFPGRFSGRQFSNSRSEMNVSTLELGDSALYLCASSDSSYEQYFGPGTRLTVT.

By sample share, this clonotype is medium-sized. The rearrangement uses TRBV10-1 and TRBJ2-3, with TRBD2 identical over 10 bases. V shed 7 bases and J 1 base; nucleotides not matched to a gene: 5. The CDR3 sequence is 15 residues long. Germline values: CDR1 WNHNN, CDR2 SYGVQD (reference sequence). Here the CDR3 DNA reads TGCGCCAGCACCCCCGGGACTAGCGGCACAGATACGCAGTATTTT. It yields the protein CASTPGTSGTDTQYF.

This clonotype is large (0.1 to 1%) in the sample. V is TRBV7-2 and J is TRBJ2-7, with 9 positions matching TRBD1. J lost 2 bases, V lost 5 bases, and 13 bases had no gene match. Germline lookup yields CDR1 SGHTA and CDR2 FQGNSA. This CDR3 spans 17 amino acids. The CDR3 reads CASSQIRQGVIPYEQYF. CDR3 coding DNA: TGTGCCAGCAGCCAGATCCGACAGGGGGTGATCCCCTACGAGCAGTACTTC. The variable domain in full, with the rest retrieved from reference TRBV7-2 and TRBJ2-7, is GAGVSQSPSNKVTEKGKDVELRCDPISGHTALYWYRQSLGQGLEFLIYFQGNSAPDKSGLPSDRFSAERTGGSVSTLTIQRTQQEDSAVYLCASSQIRQGVIPYEQYFGPGTRLTVT.

By its share, this clonotype is medium-sized (0.01 to 0.1%). The rearrangement joins TRBV18 to TRBJ1-3; weak D call: TRBD1 (5 bases). V was pared by 3 bases and J by 4 bases, with 10 bases between. CDR3 length: 14 residues. Germline CDR1 and CDR2: KGHSH and LQKENI. In DNA, the CDR3 is TGTGCCAGCTCACCCCCAAGGGACGGAAACACCATATATTTT. Amino acids: CASSPPRDGNTIYF. The complete variable domain, with remaining parts taken from reference TRBV18 and TRBJ1-3, reads NAGVMQNPRHLVRRRGQEARLRCSPMKGHSHVYWYRQLPEEGLKFMVYLQKENIIDESGMPKERFSAEFPKEGPSILRIQQVVRGDSAAYFCASSPPRDGNTIYFGEGSWLTVV.

This clonotype is categorized as medium-sized. The V gene is TRBV11-2, the J gene TRBJ1-2, with unresolved D. The germline V and J ends were trimmed by 3 bases and 5 bases, with 4 bases remaining between them. From germline, CDR1 is SGHAT and CDR2 FQNNGV. The CDR3 contains 11 residues. Written as DNA, the CDR3 is TGTGCCAGCAGCTTGTTTTATGGCTACACCTTC. Translation: CASSLFYGYTF.

This clonotype was counted only a few times. The chain combines TRBV7-3 with TRBJ2-2, with a weak D call TRBD2 (6 bases). Germline lookup yields CDR1 SGHTA and CDR2 FQGTGA. The CDR3 spans 15 residues. With 3 bases removed from V and 6 bases from J, the gap between germline ends came to 14 bases. In DNA, the CDR3 is TGTGCCAGCAGCTTTCTCGGGGGAGTGCCCGGGGAGCTGTTTTTT. Its protein product is CASSFLGGVPGELFF.

Sample share makes this clonotype medium-sized. The V call is TRBV5-6, the J call TRBJ2-7; possible D gene TRBD2, 6 bases. Germline lookup yields CDR1 SGHDT and CDR2 YYEEEE. Deletions cut 4 bases from V and 6 bases from J, with 14 bases between. The CDR3 is 13 residues long. CDR3 DNA: TGTGCCAGCAGCGCCGGGACTCCGATCGAGCAGTACTTC. Protein: CASSAGTPIEQYF.

This clonotype counts as medium-sized (0.01 to 0.1%). CDR3 sequence (DNA): TGTGCCAGCAGCCGGACTAGCGGGAGTCGCACAGATACGCAGTATTTT. This sequence encodes CASSRTSGSRTDTQYF. The V and J genes are TRBV9 and TRBJ2-3, with 13 bases matching TRBD2. CDR3 length: 16 amino acids. V gave up 4 bases and J gave up 1 base; unmatched junction bases: 3. In germline, CDR1 is SGDLS, CDR2 YYNGEE. The whole variable domain, remainder taken from reference TRBV9 and TRBJ2-3, is DSGVTQTPKHLITATGQRVTLRCSPRSGDLSVYWYQQSLDQGLQFLIQYYNGEERAKGNILERFSAQQFPDLHSELNLSSLELGDSALYFCASSRTSGSRTDTQYFGPGTRLTVL.

This clonotype is medium-sized by share. The V gene is TRBV20-1, the J gene TRBJ2-1; no reliable D call. The CDR3 extends over 15 amino acids. V was trimmed by 1 base and J by 2 bases, leaving 12 bases between them. Germline values: CDR1 DFQATT, CDR2 SNEGSKA (reference sequence). The CDR3 sequence is CSARVTEIAYNEQFF. The CDR3 region has the DNA TGCAGTGCTAGAGTGACCGAGATAGCCTACAATGAGCAGTTCTTC.

This clonotype is termed medium-sized. The chain has TRBV9 and TRBJ2-7; D uncertain. The CDR3 is 12 residues long. Trimming removed 5 bases at V and 2 bases at J, with 8 bases between. Germline values: CDR1 SGDLS, CDR2 YYNGEE. The CDR3 protein is CASSSETYEQYF. Here the CDR3 DNA reads TGTGCCAGCAGTTCTGAGACCTACGAGCAGTACTTC.

In its sample, this clonotype is medium-sized (0.01 to 0.1%). V is TRBV7-2 and J is TRBJ2-1; D unresolved. CDR1 is SGHTA, CDR2 FQGNSA, per germline. This CDR3 spans 13 amino acids. V gave up 1 base and J gave up 3 bases, with 4 bases separating them. The CDR3 spells CASSLGLYNEQFF. DNA for the CDR3: TGTGCCAGCAGCTTAGGGCTCTACAATGAGCAGTTCTTC.

This clonotype was detected a few times. This rearrangement joins TRBV29-1 to TRBJ2-1, with D possibly being TRBD2 (5 bases). The CDR3 extends over 12 amino acids. Trimming removed 8 bases at V and 5 bases at J, with 13 bases between. The germline V gene encodes CDR1 SQVTM and CDR2 ANQGSEA. CDR3: CSYIAWDNEQFF. CDR3 nucleotides: TGCAGCTATATAGCGTGGGACAATGAGCAGTTCTTC.

By share, this clonotype ranks as medium-sized. The J gene is TRBJ1-1, the V gene TRBV12-3 or TRBV12-4; D gene ambiguous. Trimming took off 7 bases at V and 5 bases at J, with 17 bases between the two ends. The CDR3 length is 14 residues. Here the CDR3 reads CASTPKVGRTEAFF. CDR3 bases: TGTGCCAGCACCCCGAAGGTGGGCCGAACTGAAGCTTTCTTT.

In this sample, this clonotype is medium-sized. This chain connects TRBV28 to TRBJ2-2, with D possibly being TRBD1 (6 bases). The CDR3 is 17 amino acids. The germline CDR1 and CDR2 sequences are MDHEN and SYDVKM. The V gene lost 0 bases and the J gene lost 6 bases, with 17 bases spanning the gap. The CDR3 protein is CASSLWGTFSGAGELFF. Here the CDR3 DNA reads TGTGCCAGCAGTTTATGGGGGACATTTTCTGGCGCCGGGGAGCTGTTTTTT.

This clonotype is labeled as medium-sized. V usage is TRBV20-1 and J usage is TRBJ1-2; D gene uncertain. Trimming pared 0 bases from V and 0 bases from J, leaving 11 bases between. This CDR3 spans 15 amino acids. The germline gives CDR1 DFQATT, CDR2 SNEGSKA (reference sequence). The CDR3 coding sequence is TGCAGTGCTAGAGATCCGGGCAGTGCTAACTATGGCTACACCTTC. Translating gives CSARDPGSANYGYTF.